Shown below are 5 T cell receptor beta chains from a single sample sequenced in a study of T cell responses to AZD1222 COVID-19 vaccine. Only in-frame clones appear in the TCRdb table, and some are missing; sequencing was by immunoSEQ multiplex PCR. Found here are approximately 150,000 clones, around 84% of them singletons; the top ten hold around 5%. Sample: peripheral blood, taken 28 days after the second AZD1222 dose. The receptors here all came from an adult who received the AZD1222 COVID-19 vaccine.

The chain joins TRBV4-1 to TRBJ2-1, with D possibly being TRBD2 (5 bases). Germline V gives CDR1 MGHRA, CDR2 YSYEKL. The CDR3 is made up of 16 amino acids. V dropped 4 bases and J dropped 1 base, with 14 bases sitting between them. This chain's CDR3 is CASSLPKSGSYNEQFF. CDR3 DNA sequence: TGCGCCAGCAGCCTCCCTAAAAGCGGATCCTACAATGAGCAGTTCTTC.

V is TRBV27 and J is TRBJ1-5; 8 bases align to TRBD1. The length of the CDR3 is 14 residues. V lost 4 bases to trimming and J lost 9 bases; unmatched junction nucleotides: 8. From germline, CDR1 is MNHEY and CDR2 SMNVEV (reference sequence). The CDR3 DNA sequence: TGTGCCAGCAGTTGGACAGGGAGCCTCAGGCCCCAGCATTTT. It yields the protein CASSWTGSLRPQHF.

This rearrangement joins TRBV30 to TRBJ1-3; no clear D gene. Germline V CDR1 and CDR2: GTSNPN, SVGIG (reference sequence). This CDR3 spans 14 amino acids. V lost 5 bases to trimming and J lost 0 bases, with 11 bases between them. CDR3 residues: CAWAPLGSGNTIYF. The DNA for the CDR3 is TGTGCCTGGGCCCCTCTGGGCTCTGGAAACACCATATATTTT.

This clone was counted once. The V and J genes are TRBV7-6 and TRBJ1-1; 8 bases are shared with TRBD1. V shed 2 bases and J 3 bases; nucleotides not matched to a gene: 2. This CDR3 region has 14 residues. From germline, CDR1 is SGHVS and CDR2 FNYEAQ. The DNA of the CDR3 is TGTGCCAGCAGCTTAATGACAGGGGACACTGAAGCTTTCTTT. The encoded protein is CASSLMTGDTEAFF.

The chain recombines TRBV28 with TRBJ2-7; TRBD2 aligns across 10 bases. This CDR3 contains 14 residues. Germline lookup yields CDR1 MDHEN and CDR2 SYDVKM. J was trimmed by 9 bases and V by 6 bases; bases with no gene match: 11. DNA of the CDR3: TGTGCCAGCAGCTCAGGGCTAGCGGGGGACGGGCAGTACTTC. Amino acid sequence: CASSSGLAGDGQYF.